These 8 T cell receptor beta chains originate from one sample sequenced in a study of shared clonotypes between healthy human individuals. The method was immunoSEQ multiplex PCR; TCRdb's version includes in-frame clones alone and lacks a portion of them. The sample records hundreds of thousands of clones, 79% being singletons. Material for sequencing was PBMCs. These receptors were taken from a woman in her thirties or forties in good health. Some clones in this sample may be carry-over from other donors' samples.

This chain connects TRBV6-1 to TRBJ1-3; weak D call: TRBD1 (5 bases). Trimming stripped 4 bases from V and 0 bases from J, with 7 bases between. The length of the CDR3 is 14 residues. Germline lookup yields CDR1 MNHNS and CDR2 SASEGT. The DNA for the CDR3 is TGTGCCAGCAGTGTTGGGGGCTCTGGAAACACCATATATTTT. Amino acids: CASSVGGSGNTIYF.

The CDR3 bases are TGCAGCGTTGTTAGCGGGAGAGTCTACGAGCAGTACTTC. Amino acid sequence: CSVVSGRVYEQYF. The chain links TRBV29-1 to TRBJ2-7; 9 nucleotides line up with TRBD2. There are 13 residues in the CDR3. CDR1 SQVTM and CDR2 ANQGSEA come from the germline V gene. The V gene end was trimmed by 4 bases and the J gene end by 3 bases; junction bases not matched to a gene: 4.

J is TRBJ2-7 and V is TRBV27; D gene ambiguous. V was shortened by 1 base and J by 6 bases, with 10 bases between the two germline ends. Germline assignment: CDR1 MNHEY and CDR2 SMNVEV (reference sequence). The CDR3 has 13 residues. The DNA of the CDR3 is TGTGCCAGCAGTTTATGGGCAGCCCGCGAGCAGTACTTC. Translating it yields CASSLWAAREQYF.

Here the CDR3 DNA reads TGTGCCAGCAGTTCCTACCCCGGGCGGGTGGGGTCTTACGAGCAGTACTTC. Amino acids: CASSSYPGRVGSYEQYF. This chain connects TRBV27 to TRBJ2-5, with D perhaps TRBD2 (5 bases). The DNA end is more similar to TRBJ2-7, so the J call may be wrong. This CDR3 has 17 residues. Per germline, CDR1 MNHEY and CDR2 SMNVEV (reference sequence).

The V gene is TRBV6-5, the J gene TRBJ1-1, with unresolved D. Trimming cost V 1 base and J 0 bases, with 9 bases left between them. Germline CDR1 reads MNHEY; CDR2 reads SVGAGI. The CDR3 has 15 amino acids. CDR3 region: CASSYLGFVNTEAFF. The CDR3 DNA reads TGTGCCAGCAGTTACTTAGGGTTTGTGAACACTGAAGCTTTCTTT.

This clone was seen a few times. This sequence joins TRBV5-1 and TRBJ2-3, with D possibly being TRBD2 (6 bases). The CDR3 runs 16 residues. The V and J ends lost 0 bases and 2 bases respectively, with 13 bases between them. Germline CDR1 and CDR2: SGHRS and YFSETQ. The chain's CDR3 is CASSLGPGGNTDTQYF. The CDR3 DNA follows: TGCGCCAGCAGCTTGGGTCCCGGGGGTAACACAGATACGCAGTATTTT.

This clone was seen ten or more times. Distinct nucleotide sequences in the sample also encode this CDR3. J is TRBJ2-1 and V is TRBV2; the match to TRBD2 covers 8 bases. V gave up 3 bases and J gave up 0 bases; unmatched junction bases: 10. This CDR3 has 18 amino acids. Germline V CDR1 and CDR2: SNHLY, FYNNEI. CDR3 DNA sequence: TGTGCCAGCAGTGACCCTAGCGGGCCCGCTCTCTCCTACAATGAGCAGTTCTTC. This sequence encodes CASSDPSGPALSYNEQFF. Looking up the rest from reference TRBV2 and TRBJ2-1 gives the full variable domain: EPEVTQTPSHQVTQMGQEVILRCVPISNHLYFYWYRQILGQKVEFLVSFYNNEISEKSEIFDDQFSVERPDGSNFTLKIRSTKLEDSAMYFCASSDPSGPALSYNEQFFGPGTRLTVL.

This chain connects TRBV5-8 to TRBJ2-1; 7 bases fit TRBD2. The CDR3 runs to 17 residues. V lost 2 bases to trimming and J lost 0 bases; unmatched junction nucleotides: 8. The germline gives CDR1 SGHTS, CDR2 YDEGEE. CDR3 sequence (DNA): TGTGCCAGCAGCTTCGACGTCGGCGGGAGCTCCTACAATGAGCAGTTCTTC. As protein: CASSFDVGGSSYNEQFF.